What follows are 6 T cell receptor beta chains derived from one specimen sequenced in a study of cytomegalovirus exposure and HLA in healthy donors. The primer mix had 60 Vbeta and 13 Jbeta primers. Clones were sequenced by immunoSEQ multiplex PCR, and TCRdb holds only the in-frame ones, with some missing. The sample contains approximately 180,000 clones, about 83% of which appear only once. The sample was PBMCs. Source of these receptors: a girl under 18 in good health and CMV-seropositive.

The rearrangement uses TRBV18 and TRBJ2-1, with TRBD2 matching over 9 bases. The length of the CDR3 is 14 residues. CDR1 and CDR2 (germline): KGHSH, LQKENI. V gave up 6 bases and J gave up 5 bases; unmatched junction bases: 5. The CDR3 here is CASSGSGGNNEQFF. CDR3 in DNA: TGTGCCAGCTCGGGGAGCGGGGGGAACAATGAGCAGTTCTTC.

The chain recombines TRBV6-1 with TRBJ1-1; a possible D gene is TRBD1 (6 bases). The CDR3 has 13 amino acids. Germline CDR1 MNHNS, CDR2 SASEGT. The V end was cut by 11 bases, the J end by 1 base, with 14 bases between. The CDR3: CAGAWGPNTEAFF. Here the CDR3 DNA reads TGTGCCGGCGCCTGGGGGCCGAACACTGAAGCTTTCTTT.

This clone has a single count. This sample also contains other DNA sequences that code for the same CDR3. The chain joins TRBV5-1 to TRBJ1-2; D call uncertain. The germline V gene has CDR1 SGHRS and CDR2 YFSETQ. CDR3 length equals 13 residues. V gave up 2 bases and J gave up 3 bases, with 8 bases separating them. CDR3 amino acids: CASSLSGDYGYTF. The CDR3, as DNA: TGCGCCAGCAGCTTATCCGGGGACTATGGCTACACCTTC. Using reference TRBV5-1 and TRBJ1-2 for the parts outside the CDR3, the full variable domain is KAGVTQTPRYLIKTRGQQVTLSCSPISGHRSVSWYQQTPGQGLQFLFEYFSETQRNKGNFPGRFSGRQFSNSRSEMNVSTLELGDSALYLCASSLSGDYGYTFGSGTRLTVV.

This sequence joins TRBV6-1 and TRBJ1-1, with TRBD1 as a possible D gene (6 bases). V was clipped by 6 bases and J by 4 bases, with 18 bases between them. This CDR3 spans 15 amino acids. CDR1 and CDR2 from the germline V gene are MNHNS and SASEGT. CDR3 residues: CASRGLQGWGTEAFF. The DNA of the CDR3 is TGTGCCAGCAGGGGACTACAGGGTTGGGGCACTGAAGCTTTCTTT.

CDR3 nucleotides: TGTGCCACGGGGGAGTACGGCTACACCTTC. As protein: CATGEYGYTF. This chain uses TRBV19 with TRBJ1-2; TRBD1 might be the D (5 bases). The CDR3 contains 10 residues. The germline V and J ends were trimmed by 10 bases and 8 bases, with 11 bases remaining between them. Looked up from germline, CDR1 is LNHDA and CDR2 is SQIVND (reference sequence).

The chain joins TRBV6-5 to TRBJ1-4; D not resolved. The V end was cut by 6 bases, the J end by 4 bases, with 15 bases between. The CDR3 consists of 15 residues. Looked up from germline, CDR1 is MNHEY and CDR2 is SVGAGI. CDR3 DNA: TGTGCCAGCAGAAGAGAGAGGGAACTTAATGAAAAACTGTTTTTT. Amino acid sequence: CASRRERELNEKLFF.